This TCR beta chain emerged from a study of blood T cell repertoires in COVID-19. From germline, CDR1 is WSHSY and CDR2 SAAADI. The CDR3 contains 14 residues. The ends were cut back, 6 bases at V and 5 bases at J, with 13 bases in the middle. Clones were read by immunoSEQ multiplex PCR, and TCRdb kept only the in-frame ones, dropping some. The repertoire includes about 280,000 clones, around nine tenths of them detected once, and roughly 13% sits in the top ten. This clone was seen more than once but under ten times. Sequenced: peripheral blood. V gene TRBV10-2 combines with J gene TRBJ1-4; tentatively, D is TRBD1 (6 bases). The TCR was taken from a woman aged 70-85 years with COVID-19, enrolled during active disease. CDR3 in DNA: TGCGCCAGCAGAGCCGGGACATCGAATGAAAAACTGTTTTTT. Translation gives CASRAGTSNEKLFF.